This T cell receptor (beta chain) came from a study of identical twins. Study-level points and caveats: Those out-of-frame alpha sequences shared by twins showed an excess of low generation probability.

The CDR3 loop spans 15 amino acids. Trimming cost V 4 bases and J 4 bases; bases outside gene matches: 9. CDR1 is SGHRS, CDR2 YFSETQ, per germline. A universal primer binding site was introduced by template switching. The final cDNA contained unique molecular identifiers. TCRdb analysed the 5' RACE reads with MiXCR anew, one entry per CDR3 protein. The sample has around 370,000 distinct CDR3 sequences, roughly 9% seen once. Comment on this clonotype: The antigen remains undetermined.

The sequence derives from a woman aged 50 to 60 in good health. Material: naive T cells sorted from blood. This chain joins TRBV5-1 and TRBJ2-7, with 9 bases fitting TRBD1. In nucleotides, the CDR3 is TGCGCCAGCAGCATGCAAGGGACAGGGCTATACGAGCAGTACTTC. Translating it yields CASSMQGTGLYEQYF. The full variable domain, in which reference TRBV5-1 and TRBJ2-7 provide the parts outside the CDR3, is KAGVTQTPRYLIKTRGQQVTLSCSPISGHRSVSWYQQTPGQGLQFLFEYFSETQRNKGNFPGRFSGRQFSNSRSEMNVSTLELGDSALYLCASSMQGTGLYEQYFGPGTRLTVT.